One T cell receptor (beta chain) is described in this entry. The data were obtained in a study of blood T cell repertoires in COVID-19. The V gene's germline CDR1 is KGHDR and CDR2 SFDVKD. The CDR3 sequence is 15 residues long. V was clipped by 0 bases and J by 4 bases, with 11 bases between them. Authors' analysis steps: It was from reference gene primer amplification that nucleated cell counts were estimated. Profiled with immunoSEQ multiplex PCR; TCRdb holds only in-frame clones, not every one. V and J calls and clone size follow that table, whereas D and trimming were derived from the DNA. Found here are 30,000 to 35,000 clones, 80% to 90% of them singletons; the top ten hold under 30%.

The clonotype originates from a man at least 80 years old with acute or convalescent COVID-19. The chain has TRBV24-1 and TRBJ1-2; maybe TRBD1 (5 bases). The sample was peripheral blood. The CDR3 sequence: CATSDLDSRCYGYTF. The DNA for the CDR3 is TGTGCCACCAGTGATTTGGACAGCCGCTGCTATGGCTACACCTTC.